Included here is one T cell receptor beta chain sequence, with context. The data originate from a study of blood T cell repertoires in COVID-19. Whole-study context: Whether acute or convalescent, the COVID-19 samples came from the United States, Italy and Spain.

Trimming took 0 bases from V and 9 from J, leaving 15 bases between them. Per the germline V gene, CDR1 is MGHRA and CDR2 is YSYEKL. The CDR3 totals 15 residues. Authors' analysis steps: Nucleated cell counts were estimated from reference gene primer amplification. Profiling relied on immunoSEQ multiplex PCR, and the TCRdb table lists in-frame clones only, not all of them. That table supplies the V and J calls and clone size; D and trimming were determined from the DNA. The sample yields 110,000 or so clones, approximately 85% seen once. Patients in Seattle were enrolled during active infection, then followed longitudinally.

Material: peripheral blood. The receptor's source is a woman aged 55-69 years with COVID-19, enrolled during active disease. The chain recombines TRBV4-1 with TRBJ1-5; D not resolved. CDR3 sequence (DNA): TGCGCCAGCAGCCAAGACTCGGCACCGAGGCGGCCCCAGCATTTT. It encodes CASSQDSAPRRPQHF.